This TCR beta chain was profiled in a study of blood T cells in healthy people across ages. Germline V gives CDR1 MNHEY, CDR2 SVGEGT. CDR3 length: 17 amino acids. The V end lost 2 bases, the J end lost 0 bases, and 14 bases lay between the germline ends. Combining a sample-barcoded 5' primer with a J-beta primer mix, a second PCR ran for roughly 6 to 12 cycles. TCRdb ran MiXCR on the 5' RACE reads and lists one entry per CDR3 protein. The table has some 1.5 million distinct CDR3 sequences, 42% seen once. This rearrangement joins TRBV6-2 or TRBV6-3 to TRBJ1-5, with no clear D. Sample: blood. This receptor was obtained from a woman in her late teens or twenties in good health. The CDR3 sequence: CASSYDSFLYSNQPQHF. CDR3 DNA: TGTGCCAGCAGTTACGATAGTTTTCTTTATAGCAATCAGCCCCAGCATTTT.